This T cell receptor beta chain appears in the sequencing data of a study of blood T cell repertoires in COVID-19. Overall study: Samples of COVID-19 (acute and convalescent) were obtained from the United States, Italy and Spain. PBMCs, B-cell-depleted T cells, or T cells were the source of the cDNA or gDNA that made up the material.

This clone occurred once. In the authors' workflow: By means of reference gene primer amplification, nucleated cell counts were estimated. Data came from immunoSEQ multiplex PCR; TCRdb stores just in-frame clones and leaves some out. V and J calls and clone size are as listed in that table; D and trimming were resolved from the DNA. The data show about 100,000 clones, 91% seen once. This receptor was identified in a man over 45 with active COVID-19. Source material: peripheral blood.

The CDR3: CASSQDGTSGSTETQYF. Here the CDR3 DNA reads TGCGCCAGCAGCCAGGACGGGACTAGCGGGAGCACAGAGACCCAGTACTTC. The chain uses TRBV4-1 and TRBJ2-5, with 14 bases matching TRBD2. The germline V gene has CDR1 MGHRA and CDR2 YSYEKL. The CDR3 length is 17 residues. Germline trimming cut 3 bases from V and 4 bases from J; bases unmatched to any gene: 7.